This T cell receptor beta chain was found in a study of blood T cell repertoires in COVID-19 (dated by TCRdb to about 2020). With regard to the full study: The collaborator samples originated in the United States, Italy and Spain and spanned the acute and convalescent phases of COVID-19. The repertoires were released in a freely available public database intended as a resource for research on the immune response to SARS-CoV-2. Where HLA class I and class II types were available, the types were taken from metadata supplied by the sample provider, not from assay-based typing. The samples were drawn from two sources: the first 160 participants of the ongoing ImmuneRACE study, and 1,000 to 1,500 subjects contributed by 6 global collaborators. Deeply sampled blood TCRbeta repertoires from subjects exposed to, actively infected with, or recovered from COVID-19 were included in the dataset. The prospective study material was composed of cDNA or gDNA derived from T cells, B-cell-depleted T cells, or PBMCs. The sample metadata nearly always contained a de-identified subject ID, COVID-19 status, age in years and sex. Overall study outcomes, separate from this receptor: The amount of clinical and demographic metadata varied by source and participant and was provided uncurated.

CDR3 length: 16 amino acids, cysteine to phenylalanine. The kept DNA is CDR3 alone, 48 bases in frame from the first base. Via the germline V gene, CDR1 is SGDLS and CDR2 YYNGEE. From V the trimming removes 0 bases and from J it removes 4 bases, while the gene matches leave 8 bases of the junction unaccounted for. In the prospective study, participants were roughly 18 to 90 years old, resided in about two dozen geographic areas of the United States, and were enrolled through a virtual design. Cohort assignment in the prospective study relied on participant-reported clinical history from a screening survey and a study questionnaire. Recovered participants in ImmuneRACE Cohort 3 were defined by two consecutive negative NP/OP PCR tests, clearance by a healthcare professional, or resolution of symptoms. In the prospective study, whole blood, serum and a nasopharyngeal or oropharyngeal swab were collected from each participant by mobile phlebotomists. Prospective study participants could optionally give additional blood draws and questionnaires over an approximately 2-month period. Before DNA extraction, blood samples from the prospective study were shipped at room temperature or frozen.

Worth noting for this clone: The specificity of this receptor is unknown. Base qualities were left out, and no much larger clone turns up one base away.

TCRbeta CDR3 regions were amplified from genomic DNA using the immunoSEQ Assay, a bias-controlled multiplex PCR. Regarding the original processing steps: The number of nucleated cells in each sample was estimated by amplification of reference gene primers within the assay. To quantify the absolute abundance of each unique TCRbeta CDR3 rearrangement, sequence reads were collapsed and filtered. Productive Simpson clonality was computed per sample as the square root of Simpson's diversity index over productive rearrangements. TCRdb retrieved this table from immuneACCESS and kept in-frame rearrangements only. Not all clones are present; in checked studies, unresolved V genes account for under half, and no reason is known for the remainder. The V and J calls and clone size are taken from that table; D and trimming were inferred from the DNA. The sample records approximately 310,000 clones, around 90% of which are singletons. The ten largest clones take up 4.5% to 6.5% of the sample.

This chain joins TRBV9 to TRBJ1-2; 8 junctional bases match TRBD1. What was sequenced was PBMCs or T cells enriched from blood (not recorded which). The clonotype was recovered from a man between 60 and 75 years old who had recovered from COVID-19. The DNA sequence follows: TGTGCCAGCAGCGTAGGGTCGGGACAGGCGAGCTATGGCTACACCTTC. It encodes CASSVGSGQASYGYTF.